These 8 T cell receptor beta chains were sequenced from one sample in a study of T-cell memory formation after mild COVID-19 (TCRdb year 2021). The library was generated by 5' RACE. For sequencing, an Illumina NovaSeq 6000 was employed. Through fastp at Q25 and MiXCR, TCRdb rebuilt clones from the public reads, retaining in-frame beta chains. Rows are combined by CDR3 protein, so each entry shows the most common genes and DNA. For this sample the table gives about 620,000 distinct CDR3 sequences, of which under 20% were detected only once. 12% of the sample goes to the ten largest clones. Sample: PBMCs or a T cell subset sorted from them (not recorded which). The receptors derive from an adult woman who had mild COVID-19 (a few samples of this study predate the infection). The sample titles of this study are shuffled in the database, so cell type and time point are left out; the donor was told from shared clones.

This rearrangement joins TRBV12-3 or TRBV12-4 to TRBJ2-5; D is unclear. The V gene lost 5 bases and the J gene lost 0 bases, with 7 bases spanning the gap. The length of the CDR3 is 13 residues. Here the CDR3 DNA reads TGTGCCAGCAGTACTCAATACCAAGAGACCCAGTACTTC. This translates into CASSTQYQETQYF.

This chain joins TRBV7-3 and TRBJ1-1, with a possible D match to TRBD1 (5 bases). The germline V gene has CDR1 SGHTA and CDR2 FQGTGA. The length of the CDR3 is 15 residues. Trimming shortened V by 5 bases and J by 0 bases, and 13 bases separated the two germline ends. The CDR3 region has the DNA TGTGCCAGCAGCCTAGGACCAGGGATGAACACTGAAGCTTTCTTT. Amino acid sequence: CASSLGPGMNTEAFF.

The J gene is TRBJ2-5, the V gene TRBV30, with D possibly matching TRBD1 (5 bases). V was shortened by 3 bases and J by 5 bases, with 10 bases between the two germline ends. The germline CDR1 and CDR2 sequences are GTSNPN and SVGIG (reference sequence). The CDR3 covers 12 residues. This CDR3 is CAWSRDVETQYF. As DNA, the CDR3 is TGTGCCTGGAGCAGGGATGTCGAGACCCAGTACTTC.

The gene calls are TRBV29-1 and TRBJ1-2, with D possibly matching TRBD1 (5 bases). CDR1 is SQVTM, CDR2 ANQGSEA, per germline. This CDR3 spans 14 amino acids. V shed 1 base and J shed 0 bases, with 9 bases lying between them. The chain's CDR3 is CSVEGTNANYGYTF. The DNA for the CDR3 is TGCAGCGTTGAAGGGACAAACGCTAACTATGGCTACACCTTC. The complete variable domain, with remaining parts taken from reference TRBV29-1 and TRBJ1-2, reads SAVISQKPSRDICQRGTSLTIQCQVDSQVTMMFWYRQQPGQSLTLIATANQGSEATYESGFVIDKFPISRPNLTFSTLTVSNMSPEDSSIYLCSVEGTNANYGYTFGSGTRLTVV.

This clonotype was detected ten times or more. V usage is TRBV11-2 and J usage is TRBJ2-3; D unresolved. The CDR3 extends over 12 amino acids. The V gene's germline CDR1 is SGHAT and CDR2 FQNNGV. Between the trimmed V and J ends, which lost 2 bases and 6 bases, there was a span of 6 bases. The CDR3 bases are TGTGCCAGCAGCTTAAATTTTGATACGCAGTATTTT. As protein: CASSLNFDTQYF.

This clonotype was recorded a few times. J is TRBJ2-7 and V is TRBV18, with no clear D. V lost 3 bases and J 2 bases, leaving 14 bases between the germline ends. Germline V gene data show CDR1 as KGHSH and CDR2 as LQKENI. The CDR3 is 15 amino acids. The DNA for the CDR3 is TGTGCCAGCTCACCGGAGCCAGGCCAAACCTACGAGCAGTACTTC. This codes for CASSPEPGQTYEQYF. Drawing the rest from reference TRBV18 and TRBJ2-7, the complete variable domain is NAGVMQNPRHLVRRRGQEARLRCSPMKGHSHVYWYRQLPEEGLKFMVYLQKENIIDESGMPKERFSAEFPKEGPSILRIQQVVRGDSAAYFCASSPEPGQTYEQYFGPGTRLTVT.

The table lists this clonotype with a few counts. The chain has TRBV27 and TRBJ1-1, with D tentatively TRBD1 (5 bases). With 3 bases removed from V and 12 bases from J, the gap between germline ends came to 17 bases. Germline V gene lookup returns CDR1 MNHEY and CDR2 SMNVEV (reference sequence). The CDR3 extends over 13 amino acids. The CDR3: CASSFGFGGGPFF. CDR3 DNA sequence: TGTGCCAGCAGTTTTGGATTTGGGGGTGGACCTTTCTTT.

This clonotype was recorded only once. The chain uses TRBV4-1 and TRBJ2-3, with unresolved D. The CDR3 sequence is 14 residues long. Germline V gene lookup returns CDR1 MGHRA and CDR2 YSYEKL. The germline V and J ends were trimmed by 3 bases and 0 bases, with 7 bases remaining between them. CDR3 residues: CASSQRISTDTQYF. CDR3 bases: TGCGCCAGCAGCCAGAGAATAAGCACAGATACGCAGTATTTT.